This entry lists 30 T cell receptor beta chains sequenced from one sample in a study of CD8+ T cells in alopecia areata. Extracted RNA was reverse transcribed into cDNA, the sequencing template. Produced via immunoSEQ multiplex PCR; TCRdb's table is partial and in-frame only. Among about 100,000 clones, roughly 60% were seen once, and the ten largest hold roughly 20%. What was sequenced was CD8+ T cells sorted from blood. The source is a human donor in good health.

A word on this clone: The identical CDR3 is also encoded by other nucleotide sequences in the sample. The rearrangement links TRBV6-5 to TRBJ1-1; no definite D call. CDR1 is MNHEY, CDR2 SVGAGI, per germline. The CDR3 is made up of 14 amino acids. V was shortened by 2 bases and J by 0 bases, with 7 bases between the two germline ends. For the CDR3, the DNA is TGTGCCAGCAGTTACGGGCAGATGAACACTGAAGCTTTCTTT. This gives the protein CASSYGQMNTEAFF.

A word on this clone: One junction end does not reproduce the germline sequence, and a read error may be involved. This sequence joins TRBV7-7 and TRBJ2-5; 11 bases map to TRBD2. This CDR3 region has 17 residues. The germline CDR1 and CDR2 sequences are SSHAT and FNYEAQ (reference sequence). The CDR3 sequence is CASSEASSGGPKETQYF. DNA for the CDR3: TGTGCTAGCAGCGAAGCCTCTAGCGGGGGGCCTAAAGAGACCCAGTACTTC.

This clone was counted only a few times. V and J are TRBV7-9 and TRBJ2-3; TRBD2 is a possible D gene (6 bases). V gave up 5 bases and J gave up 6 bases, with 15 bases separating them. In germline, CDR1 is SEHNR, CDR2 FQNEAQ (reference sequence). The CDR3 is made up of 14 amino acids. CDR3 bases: TGTGCCAGCAGCCGGCCGGGAGTGGAGGATACGCAGTATTTT. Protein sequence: CASSRPGVEDTQYF. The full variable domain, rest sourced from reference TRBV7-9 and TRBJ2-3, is DTGVSQNPRHKITKRGQNVTFRCDPISEHNRLYWYRQTLGQGPEFLTYFQNEAQLEKSRLLSDRFSAERPKGSFSTLEIQRTEQGDSAMYLCASSRPGVEDTQYFGPGTRLTVL.

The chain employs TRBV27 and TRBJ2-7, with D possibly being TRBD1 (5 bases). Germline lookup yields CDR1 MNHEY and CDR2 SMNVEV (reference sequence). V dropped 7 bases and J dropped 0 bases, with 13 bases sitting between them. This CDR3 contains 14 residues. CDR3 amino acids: CASKRWGRSYEQYF. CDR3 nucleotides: TGTGCCAGCAAAAGGTGGGGCCGCTCCTACGAGCAGTACTTC.

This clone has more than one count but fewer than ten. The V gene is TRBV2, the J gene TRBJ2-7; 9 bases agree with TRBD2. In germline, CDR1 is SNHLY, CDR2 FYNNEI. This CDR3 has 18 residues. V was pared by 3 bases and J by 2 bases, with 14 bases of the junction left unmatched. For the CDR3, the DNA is TGTGCCAGCAGTGACCCCCTAGGTAGAAGCGGGGGGACCTACGAGCAGTACTTC. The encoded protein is CASSDPLGRSGGTYEQYF.

The CDR3 loop reads CATSTGEDRGSEAFF. Written as DNA, the CDR3 is TGTGCCACCAGCACGGGGGAGGACAGGGGCTCTGAAGCTTTCTTT. The chain is built from TRBV15 and TRBJ1-1; TRBD1 aligns across 9 bases. With V trimmed by 4 bases and J by 6 bases, 9 bases remained unmatched. The length of the CDR3 is 15 residues. Germline V gene data show CDR1 as LNHNV and CDR2 as YYDKDF (reference sequence).

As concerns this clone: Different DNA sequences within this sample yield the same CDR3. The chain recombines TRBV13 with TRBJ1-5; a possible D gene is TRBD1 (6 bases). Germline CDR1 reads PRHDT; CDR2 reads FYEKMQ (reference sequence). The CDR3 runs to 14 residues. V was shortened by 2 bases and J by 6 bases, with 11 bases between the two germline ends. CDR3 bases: TGTGCCAGCAGCTTACAGGGGTCTCGTCAGCCCCAGCATTTT. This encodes CASSLQGSRQPQHF.

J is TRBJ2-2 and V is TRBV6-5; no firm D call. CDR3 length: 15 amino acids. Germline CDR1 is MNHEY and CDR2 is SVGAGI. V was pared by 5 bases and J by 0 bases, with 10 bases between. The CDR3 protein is CASSPYLANTGELFF. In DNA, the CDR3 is TGTGCCAGCAGTCCATACCTGGCGAACACCGGGGAGCTGTTTTTT.

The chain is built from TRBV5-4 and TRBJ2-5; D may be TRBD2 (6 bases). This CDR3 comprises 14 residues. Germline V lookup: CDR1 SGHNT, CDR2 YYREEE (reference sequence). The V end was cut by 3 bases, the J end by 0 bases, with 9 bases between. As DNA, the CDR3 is TGTGCCAGCAGCTATACTAGCCACCAAGAGACCCAGTACTTC. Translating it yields CASSYTSHQETQYF.

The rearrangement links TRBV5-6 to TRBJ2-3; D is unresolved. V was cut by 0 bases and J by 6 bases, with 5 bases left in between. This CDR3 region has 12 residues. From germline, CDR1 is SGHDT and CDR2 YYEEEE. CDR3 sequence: CASSLGQDTQYF. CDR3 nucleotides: TGTGCCAGCAGCTTGGGTCAGGATACGCAGTATTTT.

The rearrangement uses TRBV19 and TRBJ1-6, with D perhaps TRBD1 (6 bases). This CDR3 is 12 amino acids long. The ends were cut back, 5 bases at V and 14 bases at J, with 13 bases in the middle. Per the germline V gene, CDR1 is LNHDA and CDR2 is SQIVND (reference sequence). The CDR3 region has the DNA TGTGCCAGTAGTGTTGGGGGCGCATCCCTCCACTTT. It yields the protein CASSVGGASLHF.

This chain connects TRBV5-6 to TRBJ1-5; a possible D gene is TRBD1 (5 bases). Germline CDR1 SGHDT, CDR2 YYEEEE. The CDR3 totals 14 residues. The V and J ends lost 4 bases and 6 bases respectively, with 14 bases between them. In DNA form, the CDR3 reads TGTGCCAGCAGCGTTCAGGCAAGGGGTCAGCCCCAGCATTTT. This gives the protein CASSVQARGQPQHF.

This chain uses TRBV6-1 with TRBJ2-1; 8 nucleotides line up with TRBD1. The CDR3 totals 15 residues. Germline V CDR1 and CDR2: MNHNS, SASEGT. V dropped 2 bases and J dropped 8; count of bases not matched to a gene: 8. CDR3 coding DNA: TGTGCCAGCAGTGAACCCTACAGGGGGTCTCATGAGCAGTTCTTC. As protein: CASSEPYRGSHEQFF.

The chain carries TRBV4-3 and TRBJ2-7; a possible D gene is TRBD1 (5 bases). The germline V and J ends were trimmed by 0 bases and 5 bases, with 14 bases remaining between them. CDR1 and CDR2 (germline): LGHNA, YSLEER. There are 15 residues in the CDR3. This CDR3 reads CASSQEVGWGNEQYF. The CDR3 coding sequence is TGCGCCAGCAGCCAAGAGGTGGGGTGGGGCAACGAGCAGTACTTC.

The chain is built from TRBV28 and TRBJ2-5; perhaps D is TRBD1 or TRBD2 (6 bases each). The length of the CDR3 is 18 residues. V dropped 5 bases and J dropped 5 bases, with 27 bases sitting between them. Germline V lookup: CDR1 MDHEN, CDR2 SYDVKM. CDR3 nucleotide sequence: TGTGCCAGCAGTCTGATGGGGACAACTACACTTGGGGGGGAGACCCAGTACTTC. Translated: CASSLMGTTTLGGETQYF.

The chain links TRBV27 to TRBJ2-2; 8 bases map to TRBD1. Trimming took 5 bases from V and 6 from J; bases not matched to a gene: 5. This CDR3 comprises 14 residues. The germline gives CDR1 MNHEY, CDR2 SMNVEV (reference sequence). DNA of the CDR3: TGTGCCAGCAGTCAGGACAGGGTCCCCGGGGAGCTGTTTTTT. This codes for CASSQDRVPGELFF.

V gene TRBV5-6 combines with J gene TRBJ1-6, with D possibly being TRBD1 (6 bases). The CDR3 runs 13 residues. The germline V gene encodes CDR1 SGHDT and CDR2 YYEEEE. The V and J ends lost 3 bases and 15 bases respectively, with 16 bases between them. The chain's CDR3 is CASSWGTTRHLHF. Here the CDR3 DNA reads TGTGCCAGCAGCTGGGGGACAACGCGGCACCTCCACTTT.

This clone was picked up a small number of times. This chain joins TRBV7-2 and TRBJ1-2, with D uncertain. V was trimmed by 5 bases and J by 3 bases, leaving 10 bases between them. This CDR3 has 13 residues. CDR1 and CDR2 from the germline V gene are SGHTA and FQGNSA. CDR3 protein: CASSGGNYYGYTF. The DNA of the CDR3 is TGTGCCAGCAGCGGAGGAAACTACTATGGCTACACCTTC.

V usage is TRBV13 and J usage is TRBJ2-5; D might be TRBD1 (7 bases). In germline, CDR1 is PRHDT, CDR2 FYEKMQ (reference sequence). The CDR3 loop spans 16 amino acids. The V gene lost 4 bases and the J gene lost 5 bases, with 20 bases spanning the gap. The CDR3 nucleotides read TGTGCCAGCAGCTCGCGGGACAGCTCACCCGGGGAGACCCAGTACTTC. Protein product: CASSSRDSSPGETQYF.

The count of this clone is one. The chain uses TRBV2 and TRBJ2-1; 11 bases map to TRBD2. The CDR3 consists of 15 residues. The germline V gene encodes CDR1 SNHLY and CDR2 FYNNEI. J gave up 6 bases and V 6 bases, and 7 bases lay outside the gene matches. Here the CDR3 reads CASRPTSGVRNEQFF. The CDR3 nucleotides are TGTGCCAGCAGACCGACTAGCGGGGTACGCAATGAGCAGTTCTTC.

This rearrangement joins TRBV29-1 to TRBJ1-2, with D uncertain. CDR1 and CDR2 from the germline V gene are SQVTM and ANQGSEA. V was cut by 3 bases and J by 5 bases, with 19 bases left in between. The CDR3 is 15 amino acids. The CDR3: CSVEIGPYTPYGYTF. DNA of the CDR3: TGCAGCGTTGAGATAGGACCTTATACCCCTTATGGCTACACCTTC.

CDR3 coding DNA: TGTGCCACCAGCAACGAGGCACAAGAGACCCAGTACTTC. Its protein product is CATSNEAQETQYF. The rearrangement links TRBV15 to TRBJ2-5; D unclear. This CDR3 region has 13 residues. Germline CDR1 reads LNHNV; CDR2 reads YYDKDF (reference sequence). V lost 4 bases and J 2 bases, leaving 8 bases between the germline ends.

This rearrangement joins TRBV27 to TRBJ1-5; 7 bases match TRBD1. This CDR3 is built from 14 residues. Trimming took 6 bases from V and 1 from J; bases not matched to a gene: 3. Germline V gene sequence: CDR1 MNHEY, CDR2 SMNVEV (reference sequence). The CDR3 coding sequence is TGTGCCAGCAGGCCGACAGGGAGCAATCAGCCCCAGCATTTT. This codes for CASRPTGSNQPQHF.

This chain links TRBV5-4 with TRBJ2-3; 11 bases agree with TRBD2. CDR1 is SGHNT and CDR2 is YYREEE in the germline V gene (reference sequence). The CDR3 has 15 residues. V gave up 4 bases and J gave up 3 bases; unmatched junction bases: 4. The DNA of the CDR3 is TGTGCCAGCAGCGGTAGCGGGGGGGAAACAGATACGCAGTATTTT. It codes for CASSGSGGETDTQYF.

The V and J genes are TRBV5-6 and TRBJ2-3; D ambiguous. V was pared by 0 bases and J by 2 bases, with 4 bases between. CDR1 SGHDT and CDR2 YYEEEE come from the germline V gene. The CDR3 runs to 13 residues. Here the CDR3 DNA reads TGTGCCAGCAGCTTGGGGACCACAGATACGCAGTATTTT. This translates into CASSLGTTDTQYF.

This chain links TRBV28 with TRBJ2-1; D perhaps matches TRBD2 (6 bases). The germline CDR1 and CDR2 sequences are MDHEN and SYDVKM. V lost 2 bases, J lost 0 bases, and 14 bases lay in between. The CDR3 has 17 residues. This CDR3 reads CASSLGRWGDSYNEQFF. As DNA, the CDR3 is TGTGCCAGCAGTTTAGGAAGGTGGGGGGACTCCTACAATGAGCAGTTCTTC. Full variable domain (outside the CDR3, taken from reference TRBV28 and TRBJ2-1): DVKVTQSSRYLVKRTGEKVFLECVQDMDHENMFWYRQDPGLGLRLIYFSYDVKMKEKGDIPEGYSVSREKKERFSLILESASTNQTSMYLCASSLGRWGDSYNEQFFGPGTRLTVL.

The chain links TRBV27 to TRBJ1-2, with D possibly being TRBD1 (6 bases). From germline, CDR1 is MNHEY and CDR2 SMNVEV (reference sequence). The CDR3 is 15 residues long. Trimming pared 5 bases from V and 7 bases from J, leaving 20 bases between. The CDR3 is CASSPTHPTGSGYTF. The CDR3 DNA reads TGTGCCAGCAGTCCGACCCACCCAACAGGGAGTGGCTACACCTTC.

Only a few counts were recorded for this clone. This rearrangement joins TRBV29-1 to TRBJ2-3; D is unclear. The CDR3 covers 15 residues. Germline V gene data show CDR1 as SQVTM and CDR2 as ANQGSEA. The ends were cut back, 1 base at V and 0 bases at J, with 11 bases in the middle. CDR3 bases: TGCAGCGTTGAAGGCGCGCCAGCTAGCACAGATACGCAGTATTTT. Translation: CSVEGAPASTDTQYF.

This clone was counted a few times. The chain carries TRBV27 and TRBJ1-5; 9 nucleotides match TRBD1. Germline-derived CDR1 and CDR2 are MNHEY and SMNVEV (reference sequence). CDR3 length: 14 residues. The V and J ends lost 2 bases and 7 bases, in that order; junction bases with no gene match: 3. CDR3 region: CASSLGTGQQPQHF. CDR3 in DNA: TGTGCCAGCAGTTTAGGGACAGGGCAGCAGCCCCAGCATTTT.

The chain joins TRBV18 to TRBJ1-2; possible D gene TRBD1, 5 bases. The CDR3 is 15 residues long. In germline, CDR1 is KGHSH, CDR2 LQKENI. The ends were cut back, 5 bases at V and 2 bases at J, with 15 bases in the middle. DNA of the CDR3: TGTGCCAGCTCAAAGTGGGGACGGCAAAACTATGGCTACACCTTC. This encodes CASSKWGRQNYGYTF. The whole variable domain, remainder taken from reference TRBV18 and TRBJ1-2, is NAGVMQNPRHLVRRRGQEARLRCSPMKGHSHVYWYRQLPEEGLKFMVYLQKENIIDESGMPKERFSAEFPKEGPSILRIQQVVRGDSAAYFCASSKWGRQNYGYTFGSGTRLTVV.